A single sample is the source of the 4 T cell receptor beta chains below, sequenced in a study of PD-1 blockade in classical Hodgkin lymphoma. This table comes from immunoSEQ multiplex PCR, and its TCRdb copy is limited to in-frame clones, with some not included. The table shows 90,000 to 130,000 clones, with roughly nine tenths occurring only once. All the patients suffered relapse after autologous stem cell transplantation, and brentuximab vedotin exposure differed. This specimen consisted of peripheral blood mononuclear cells (PBMCs), obtained before the second cycle of nivolumab. Receptors originate from a human donor with classical Hodgkin lymphoma.

The rearrangement links TRBV5-8 to TRBJ2-7; tentatively, D is TRBD2 (6 bases). V shed 4 bases and J shed 0 bases, with 17 bases lying between them. CDR1 and CDR2 from the germline V gene are SGHTS and YDEGEE. There are 16 residues in the CDR3. CDR3 in DNA: TGTGCCAGCAGCCCCGGACTAACCTATTCCTCCTACGAGCAGTACTTC. This encodes CASSPGLTYSSYEQYF.

The gene calls are TRBV7-9 and TRBJ2-3; TRBD1 matches at 7 bases. V lost 8 bases to trimming and J lost 2 bases; unmatched junction nucleotides: 7. The germline V gene encodes CDR1 SEHNR and CDR2 FQNEAQ (reference sequence). CDR3 length: 14 residues. CDR3 residues: CASEGDSDTDTQYF. The CDR3 DNA reads as TGTGCCAGCGAGGGGGACAGTGACACAGATACGCAGTATTTT.

The chain couples TRBV10-2 to TRBJ1-1; D is unresolved. Germline V gene lookup returns CDR1 WSHSY and CDR2 SAAADI. V dropped 2 bases and J dropped 3 bases, with 4 bases sitting between them. The CDR3 sequence is 12 residues long. CDR3 in amino acids: CASSEEYTEAFF. As DNA, the CDR3 is TGCGCCAGCAGTGAGGAATACACTGAAGCTTTCTTT.

The rearrangement links TRBV5-1 to TRBJ1-2; 7 bases are a match to TRBD1. V shed 4 bases and J 5 bases; nucleotides not matched to a gene: 8. Germline V gives CDR1 SGHRS, CDR2 YFSETQ. CDR3 size: 14 residues. DNA for the CDR3: TGCGCCAGCAGCCCTGGACAGGAGCTTTATGGCTACACCTTC. Its protein product is CASSPGQELYGYTF.